These 11 T cell receptor beta chains share one sample of origin, sequenced in a study of primary melanoma T cells and metastatic recurrence. The table came from immunoSEQ multiplex PCR; TCRdb's copy has only in-frame clones and leaves some out. This sample has 95 to 110 clones, with approximately 94% found just once. Sequencing was performed on melanoma tumor tissue. The receptors here all came from a human donor with melanoma.

The genes are TRBV25-1 and TRBJ2-7, with D possibly TRBD2 on 6 matching bases. Germline assignment: CDR1 MGHDK and CDR2 SYGVNS. Between the trimmed V and J ends, which lost 4 bases and 11 bases, there was a span of 21 bases. The CDR3 is made up of 14 amino acids. The CDR3 is CASSGFGQIGGKYF. DNA for the CDR3: TGTGCCAGCAGTGGGTTTGGCCAAATTGGGGGGAAGTACTTC.

This sequence joins TRBV10-3 and TRBJ1-5, with 7 bases aligning to TRBD1. This CDR3 region has 18 residues. Germline CDR1 is ENHRY and CDR2 is SYGVKD. V was pared by 0 bases and J by 6 bases, with 14 bases of the junction left unmatched. CDR3 sequence reads: CAISESIGRGPTGQPQHF. DNA for the CDR3: TGTGCCATCAGTGAGTCGATCGGAAGGGGGCCCACAGGTCAGCCCCAGCATTTT.

This clone was recorded only once. The rearrangement joins TRBV11-3 to TRBJ1-1; 7 bases fit TRBD1. Germline V gives CDR1 SGHNT, CDR2 YENEEA. V was pared by 3 bases and J by 5 bases, with 12 bases of the junction left unmatched. CDR3 length equals 16 residues. DNA for the CDR3: TGTGCCAGCAGCTTGGGCCAGGGGGTGGAATGGACTGAAGCTTTCTTT. It encodes CASSLGQGVEWTEAFF.

This clone occurred once. One junction end disagrees with the germline gene, perhaps due to a read error. V usage is TRBV18 and J usage is TRBJ1-2; TRBD1 matches 10 bases. The CDR3 runs to 15 residues. CDR1 and CDR2 (germline): KGHSH, LQKENI. CDR3 residues: CASSPNPTGGYSYTF. In nucleotides, the CDR3 is TGTGCCAGCTCACCGAACCCGACAGGGGGCTATAGCTACACCTTC. The full variable domain, its missing parts supplied by reference TRBV18 and TRBJ1-2, is NAGVMQNPRHLVRRRGQEARLRCSPMKGHSHVYWYRQLPEEGLKFMVYLQKENIIDESGMPKERFSAEFPKEGPSILRIQQVVRGDSAAYFCASSPNPTGGYSYTFGSGTRLTVV.

The chain carries TRBV29-1 and TRBJ1-1; 8 positions match TRBD1. V was pared by 5 bases and J by 2 bases, with 4 bases of the junction left unmatched. Germline-derived CDR1 and CDR2 are SQVTM and ANQGSEA. The CDR3 runs 13 residues. CDR3 coding DNA: TGCAGCGTTACGGGACAGGAAAACACTGAAGCTTTCTTT. Residues: CSVTGQENTEAFF.

This clone was seen only a few times. This chain links TRBV15 with TRBJ2-1; D could derive from TRBD1 or TRBD2 (7 bases each). CDR1 LNHNV and CDR2 YYDKDF come from the germline V gene (reference sequence). CDR3 length equals 21 residues. Deletions cut 5 bases from V and 0 bases from J, with 29 bases between. For the CDR3, the DNA is TGTGCCACCAGCGCCGGAGCCCCAGCGGGACAGCTTACGAGCTCCTACAATGAGCAGTTCTTC. Its translation: CATSAGAPAGQLTSSYNEQFF.

This rearrangement joins TRBV4-1 to TRBJ1-5; TRBD1 might be the D (5 bases). Germline V gives CDR1 MGHRA, CDR2 YSYEKL. The length of the CDR3 is 16 residues. Trimming removed 4 bases from V and 1 base from J, with 14 bases in between. In DNA, the CDR3 is TGCGCCAGCAGCCCCCGCGGGGGAGAAAGCAATCAGCCCCAGCATTTT. This codes for CASSPRGGESNQPQHF.

The genes are TRBV19 and TRBJ2-7, with 7 bases that match TRBD2. This CDR3 region has 16 residues. Per the germline V gene, CDR1 is LNHDA and CDR2 is SQIVND (reference sequence). V dropped 4 bases and J dropped 4; count of bases not matched to a gene: 13. This CDR3 reads CASSTHSSGRDYEQYF. CDR3 nucleotides: TGTGCCAGTAGTACCCACTCTAGCGGCAGGGATTACGAGCAGTACTTC.

The chain is built from TRBV6-8 and TRBJ2-7; 7 bases are shared with TRBD1. The V segment lost 7 bases and the J segment 2 bases; nucleotides outside the gene matches: 5. CDR1 and CDR2 from the germline V gene are MNHGY and SAAAGT. The CDR3 is made up of 13 amino acids. The CDR3 DNA reads as TGTGCCAGCATGAAGGGACAGCCCTACGAGCAGTACTTC. Translating it yields CASMKGQPYEQYF.

This rearrangement joins TRBV28 to TRBJ2-2, with 9 bases that match TRBD1. Germline trimming cut 6 bases from V and 6 bases from J; bases unmatched to any gene: 5. CDR3 length: 14 amino acids. From germline, CDR1 is MDHEN and CDR2 SYDVKM. CDR3 region: CASRNGQGPGELFF. The CDR3 nucleotides are TGTGCCAGCAGGAATGGACAGGGGCCCGGGGAGCTGTTTTTT.

This chain connects TRBV18 to TRBJ2-1; possibly TRBD1 for D (5 bases). The CDR3 loop spans 16 amino acids. Trimming pared 0 bases from V and 6 bases from J, leaving 15 bases between. The germline V gene has CDR1 KGHSH and CDR2 LQKENI. The CDR3 DNA sequence: TGTGCCAGCTCACCACCGGGCAGGGTAAATATCAATGAGCAGTTCTTC. This encodes CASSPPGRVNINEQFF.